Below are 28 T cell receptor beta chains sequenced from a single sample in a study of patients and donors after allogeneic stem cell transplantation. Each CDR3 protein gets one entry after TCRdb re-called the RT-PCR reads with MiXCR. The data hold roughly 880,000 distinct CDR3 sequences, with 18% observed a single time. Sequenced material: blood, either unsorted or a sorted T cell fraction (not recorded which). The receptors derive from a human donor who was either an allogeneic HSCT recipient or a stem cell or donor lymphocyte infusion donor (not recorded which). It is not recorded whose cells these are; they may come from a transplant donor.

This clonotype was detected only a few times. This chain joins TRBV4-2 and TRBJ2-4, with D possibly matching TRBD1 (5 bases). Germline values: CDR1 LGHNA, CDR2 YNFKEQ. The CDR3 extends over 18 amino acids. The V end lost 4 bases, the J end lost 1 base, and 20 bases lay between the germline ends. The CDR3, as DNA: TGTGCCAGCAGCCCATCCCCAGCAGGGCTTGGGGCCAAAAACATTCAGTACTTC. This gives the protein CASSPSPAGLGAKNIQYF.

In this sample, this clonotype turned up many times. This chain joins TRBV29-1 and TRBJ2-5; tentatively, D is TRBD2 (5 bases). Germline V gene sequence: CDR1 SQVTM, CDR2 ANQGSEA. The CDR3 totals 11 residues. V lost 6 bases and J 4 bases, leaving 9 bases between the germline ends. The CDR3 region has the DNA TGCAGCGTAACTAGTGGAGAGACCCAGTACTTC. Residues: CSVTSGETQYF.

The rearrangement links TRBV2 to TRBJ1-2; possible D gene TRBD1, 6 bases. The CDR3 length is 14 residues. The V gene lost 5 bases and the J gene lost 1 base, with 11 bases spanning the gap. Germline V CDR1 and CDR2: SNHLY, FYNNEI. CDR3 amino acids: CASSQDRNNYGYTF. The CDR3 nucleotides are TGTGCCAGCAGTCAAGACAGGAATAACTATGGCTACACCTTC.

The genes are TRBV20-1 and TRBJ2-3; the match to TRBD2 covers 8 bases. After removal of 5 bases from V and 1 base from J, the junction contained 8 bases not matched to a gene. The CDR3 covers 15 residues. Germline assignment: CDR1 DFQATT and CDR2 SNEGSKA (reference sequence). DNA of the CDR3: TGCAGTGCTCCCTCGGGGGGGCCGGGCACAGATACGCAGTATTTT. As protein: CSAPSGGPGTDTQYF.

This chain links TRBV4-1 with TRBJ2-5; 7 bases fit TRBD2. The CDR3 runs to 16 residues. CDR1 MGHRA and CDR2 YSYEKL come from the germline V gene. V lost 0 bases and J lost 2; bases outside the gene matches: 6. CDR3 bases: TGCGCCAGCAGCCAAGATCGTTCTAGCGGACAAGAGACCCAGTACTTC. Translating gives CASSQDRSSGQETQYF.

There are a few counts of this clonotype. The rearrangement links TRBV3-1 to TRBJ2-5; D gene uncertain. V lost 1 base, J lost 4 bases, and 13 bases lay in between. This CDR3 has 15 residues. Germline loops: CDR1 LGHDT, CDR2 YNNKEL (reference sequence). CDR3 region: CASSQVPGSLETQYF. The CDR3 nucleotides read TGTGCCAGCAGCCAAGTTCCAGGCTCCCTAGAGACCCAGTACTTC.

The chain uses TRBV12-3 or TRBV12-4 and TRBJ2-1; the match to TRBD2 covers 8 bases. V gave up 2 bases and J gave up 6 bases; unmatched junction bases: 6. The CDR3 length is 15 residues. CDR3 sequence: CASSLWGLVSNEQFF. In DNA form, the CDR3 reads TGTGCCAGCAGTTTATGGGGACTAGTGTCCAATGAGCAGTTCTTC.

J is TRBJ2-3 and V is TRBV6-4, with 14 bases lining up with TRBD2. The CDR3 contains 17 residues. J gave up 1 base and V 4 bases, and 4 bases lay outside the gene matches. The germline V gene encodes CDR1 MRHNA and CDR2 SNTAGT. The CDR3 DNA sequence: TGTGCCAGCAGTGCGCGGACTAGCGGGGGGCGCACAGATACGCAGTATTTT. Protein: CASSARTSGGRTDTQYF.

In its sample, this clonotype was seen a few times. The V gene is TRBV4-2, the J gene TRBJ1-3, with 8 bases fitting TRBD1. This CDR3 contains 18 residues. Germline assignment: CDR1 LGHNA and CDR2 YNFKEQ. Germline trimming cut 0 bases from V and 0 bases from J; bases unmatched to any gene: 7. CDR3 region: CASSQEMQGANSGNTIYF. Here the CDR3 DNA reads TGTGCCAGCAGCCAAGAAATGCAGGGGGCCAACTCTGGAAACACCATATATTTT.

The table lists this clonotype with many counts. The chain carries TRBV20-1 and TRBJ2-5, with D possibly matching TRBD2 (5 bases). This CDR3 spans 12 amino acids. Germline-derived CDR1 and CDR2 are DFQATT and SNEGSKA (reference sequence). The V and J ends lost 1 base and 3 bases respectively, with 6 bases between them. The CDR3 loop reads CSARVAKETQYF. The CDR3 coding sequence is TGCAGTGCTAGAGTAGCGAAAGAGACCCAGTACTTC.

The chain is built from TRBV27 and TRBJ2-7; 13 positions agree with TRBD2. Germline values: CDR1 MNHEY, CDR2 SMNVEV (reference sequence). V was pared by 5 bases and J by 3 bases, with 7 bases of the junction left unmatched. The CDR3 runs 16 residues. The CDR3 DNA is TGTGCCAGCAGTCGACCACTAGCGGGAGGGTTCTACGAGCAGTACTTC. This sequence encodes CASSRPLAGGFYEQYF.

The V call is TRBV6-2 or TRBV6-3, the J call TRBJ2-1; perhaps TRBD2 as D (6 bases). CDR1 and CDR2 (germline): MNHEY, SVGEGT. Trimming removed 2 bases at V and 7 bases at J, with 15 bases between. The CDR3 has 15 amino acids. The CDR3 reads CASSYVGGRGNEQFF. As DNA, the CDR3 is TGTGCCAGCAGTTACGTGGGGGGACGAGGGAATGAGCAGTTCTTC.

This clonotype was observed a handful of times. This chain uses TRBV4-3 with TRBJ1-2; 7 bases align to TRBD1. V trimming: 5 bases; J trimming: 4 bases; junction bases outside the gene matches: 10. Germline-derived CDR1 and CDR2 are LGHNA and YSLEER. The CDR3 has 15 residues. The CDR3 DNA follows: TGCGCCAGCAGCACCGTACAGGGGATTCTCTATGGCTACACCTTC. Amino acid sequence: CASSTVQGILYGYTF.

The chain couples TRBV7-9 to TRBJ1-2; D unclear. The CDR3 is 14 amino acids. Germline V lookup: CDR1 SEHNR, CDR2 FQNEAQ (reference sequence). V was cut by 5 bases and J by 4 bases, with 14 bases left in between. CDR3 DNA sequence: TGTGCCAGCAGCCAAGCCGTGGGGAGCTATGGCTACACCTTC. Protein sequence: CASSQAVGSYGYTF.

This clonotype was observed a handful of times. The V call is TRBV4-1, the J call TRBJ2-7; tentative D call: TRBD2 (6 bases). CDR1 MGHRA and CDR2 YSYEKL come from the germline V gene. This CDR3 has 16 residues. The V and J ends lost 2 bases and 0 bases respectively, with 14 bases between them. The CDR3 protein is CASSQNSGSPSYEQYF. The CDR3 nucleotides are TGCGCCAGCAGCCAAAATAGCGGTTCCCCCTCCTACGAGCAGTACTTC.

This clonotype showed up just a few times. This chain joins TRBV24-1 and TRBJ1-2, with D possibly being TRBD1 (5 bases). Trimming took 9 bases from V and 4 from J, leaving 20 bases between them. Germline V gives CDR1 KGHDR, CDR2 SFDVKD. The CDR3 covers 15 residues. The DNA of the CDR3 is TGTGCCACCCGCCCGGGGGACGAGAGCTTCTATGGCTACACCTTC. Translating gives CATRPGDESFYGYTF.

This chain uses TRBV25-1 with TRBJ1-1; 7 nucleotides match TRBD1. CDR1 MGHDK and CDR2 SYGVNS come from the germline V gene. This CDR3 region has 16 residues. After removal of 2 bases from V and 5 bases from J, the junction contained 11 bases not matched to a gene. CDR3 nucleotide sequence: TGTGCCAGCAGTGAAGGCGGGGGCAGGGGGAGGACTGAAGCTTTCTTT. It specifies CASSEGGGRGRTEAFF.

The CDR3 nucleotides are TGTGCCAGCACCTATGGGGCCCACTCTGGGGCCAACGTCCTGACTTTC. This sequence encodes CASTYGAHSGANVLTF. This chain links TRBV12-3 or TRBV12-4 with TRBJ2-6; D may be TRBD1 (5 bases). CDR3 length: 16 amino acids. Trimming shortened V by 7 bases and J by 0 bases, and 13 bases separated the two germline ends.

CDR3 amino acids: CSVEVRNTIYF. The CDR3 DNA follows: TGCAGCGTTGAAGTCAGAAACACCATATATTTT. The V call is TRBV29-1, the J call TRBJ1-3; D unresolved. The CDR3 length is 11 residues. Trimming left V 1 base short and J 5 bases short, with 3 bases between. Germline loops: CDR1 SQVTM, CDR2 ANQGSEA.

The CDR3 nucleotides read TGCGCCAGCAGCTTGGTAGGGACCGCGAACACCGGGGAGCTGTTTTTT. As protein: CASSLVGTANTGELFF. The chain employs TRBV5-1 and TRBJ2-2, with D possibly being TRBD1 or TRBD2 (5 bases each). The V end was cut by 0 bases, the J end by 0 bases, with 9 bases between. Germline loops: CDR1 SGHRS, CDR2 YFSETQ. The CDR3 is 16 residues long.

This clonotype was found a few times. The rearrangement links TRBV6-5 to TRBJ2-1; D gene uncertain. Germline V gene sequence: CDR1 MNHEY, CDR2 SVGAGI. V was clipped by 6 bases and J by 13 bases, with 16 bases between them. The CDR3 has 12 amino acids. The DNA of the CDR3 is TGTGCCAGCAGGCCCAGAGCAGGTTTACAGTTCTTC. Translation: CASRPRAGLQFF.

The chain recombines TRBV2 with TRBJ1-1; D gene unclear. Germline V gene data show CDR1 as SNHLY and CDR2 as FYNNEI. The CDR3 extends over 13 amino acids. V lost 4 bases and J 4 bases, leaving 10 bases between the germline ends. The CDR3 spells CASSVAESTEAFF. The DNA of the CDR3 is TGTGCCAGCAGTGTTGCGGAGTCCACTGAAGCTTTCTTT.

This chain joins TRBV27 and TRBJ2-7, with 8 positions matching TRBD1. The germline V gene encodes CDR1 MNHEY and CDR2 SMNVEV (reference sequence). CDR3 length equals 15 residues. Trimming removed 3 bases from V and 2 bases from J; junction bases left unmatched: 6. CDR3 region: CASSFYAGGTYEQYF. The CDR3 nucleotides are TGTGCCAGCAGTTTTTACGCAGGGGGCACCTACGAGCAGTACTTC.

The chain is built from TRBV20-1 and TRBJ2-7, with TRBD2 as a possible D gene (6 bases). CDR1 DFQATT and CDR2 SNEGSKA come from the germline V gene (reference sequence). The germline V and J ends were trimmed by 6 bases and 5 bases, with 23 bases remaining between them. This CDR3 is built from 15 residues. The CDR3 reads CSANKDGTLIHEQYF. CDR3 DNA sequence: TGCAGTGCAAATAAAGACGGGACTCTAATCCACGAGCAGTACTTC.

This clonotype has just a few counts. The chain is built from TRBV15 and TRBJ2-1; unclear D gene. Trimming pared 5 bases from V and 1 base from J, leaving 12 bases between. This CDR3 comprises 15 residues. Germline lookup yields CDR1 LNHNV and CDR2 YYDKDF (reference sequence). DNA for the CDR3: TGTGCCACCAGCGAAGCATACGTATCCTACAATGAGCAGTTCTTC. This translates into CATSEAYVSYNEQFF.

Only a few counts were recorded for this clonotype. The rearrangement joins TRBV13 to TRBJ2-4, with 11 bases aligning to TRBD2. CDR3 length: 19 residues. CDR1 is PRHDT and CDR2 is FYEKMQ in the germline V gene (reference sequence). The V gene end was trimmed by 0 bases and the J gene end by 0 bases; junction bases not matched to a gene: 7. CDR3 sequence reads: CASSLGASGRFLAKNIQYF. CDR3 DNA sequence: TGTGCCAGCAGCTTAGGCGCTAGCGGGAGGTTCCTAGCCAAAAACATTCAGTACTTC.

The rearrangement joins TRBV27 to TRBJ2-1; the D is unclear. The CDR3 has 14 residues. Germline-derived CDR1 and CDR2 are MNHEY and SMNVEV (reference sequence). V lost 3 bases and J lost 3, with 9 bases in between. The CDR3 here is CASSFTGSYNEQFF. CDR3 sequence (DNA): TGTGCCAGCAGTTTCACCGGCAGCTACAATGAGCAGTTCTTC.

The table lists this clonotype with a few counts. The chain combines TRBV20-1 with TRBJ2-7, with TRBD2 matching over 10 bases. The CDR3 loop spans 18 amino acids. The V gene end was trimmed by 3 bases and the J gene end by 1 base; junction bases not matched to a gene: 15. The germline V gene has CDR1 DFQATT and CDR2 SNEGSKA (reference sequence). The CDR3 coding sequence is TGCAGTGCTAGTGGATTTAGAGGTAGCGGGGGGCAGTCCTACGAGCAGTACTTC. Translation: CSASGFRGSGGQSYEQYF.